This T cell receptor beta chain was identified during a study of low-dose radiotherapy and immunotherapy resistance in tumors. The wider study: Every two weeks, cyclophosphamide 200 mg/m2 was infused one day before radiation plus immunotherapy.

Time point of the sample: after trial treatment. Treatment in this sample: LDRT plus nivolumab, ipilimumab, low-dose cyclophosphamide and aspirin (RACIN trial). This CDR3 is 13 amino acids long. Per germline, CDR1 MNHNS and CDR2 SASEGT. V was pared by 9 bases and J by 3 bases, with 13 bases between. Covering alpha and beta chains, TRAV- and TRBV-specific primers were used for the first-strand cDNA. TCR amplification used 15 to 20 PCR cycles, a constant-region primer and a V-primer adapter. TCRdb fed the reads into MiXCR, producing one record per CDR3 protein. The sample carries nearly 60,000 distinct CDR3 sequences, approximately 22% recorded once.

The receptor was isolated from a male donor with prostate cancer. The chain recombines TRBV6-1 with TRBJ2-3; possible D gene TRBD2, 5 bases. The source was PBMCs, collected after low-dose radiotherapy plus immunotherapy. CDR3 protein: CASRASWTDTQYF. The CDR3 DNA reads TGTGCCAGTCGGGCTAGCTGGACAGATACGCAGTATTTT.